This TCR beta chain was identified during a study of beta chain features in type 1 diabetes. Study results and limitations: The study found moderately but significantly shorter TCRB CDR3s in all four CD4+ subsets of Type 1 diabetes patients. Type 1 diabetes patients showed fewer insertions and more deletions at VDJ junctions.

This clone was detected a few times. Its specificity is not known. The CDR3 length is 12 residues. Expressed TCRB transcripts were sequenced, since all the RNA that had been isolated was reverse transcribed. Sequencing of naive, central memory and regulatory T cell samples gave an average of about 3.57 million reads. Profiling relied on immunoSEQ multiplex PCR, and the TCRdb table lists in-frame clones only, not all of them. The data hold 300,000 to 350,000 clones, with under 8.5% observed a single time. The sequencing sample was made of central memory CD4+ T cells from blood. The TCR comes from a young woman in good health. V and J are TRBV21-1 and TRBJ2-7. TRBV21-1 is listed as a pseudogene. In nucleotides, the CDR3 is TGTGCCAGCAGCAAAGACCCCCTTCGGCAGTACTTC. The encoded protein is CASSKDPLRQYF.